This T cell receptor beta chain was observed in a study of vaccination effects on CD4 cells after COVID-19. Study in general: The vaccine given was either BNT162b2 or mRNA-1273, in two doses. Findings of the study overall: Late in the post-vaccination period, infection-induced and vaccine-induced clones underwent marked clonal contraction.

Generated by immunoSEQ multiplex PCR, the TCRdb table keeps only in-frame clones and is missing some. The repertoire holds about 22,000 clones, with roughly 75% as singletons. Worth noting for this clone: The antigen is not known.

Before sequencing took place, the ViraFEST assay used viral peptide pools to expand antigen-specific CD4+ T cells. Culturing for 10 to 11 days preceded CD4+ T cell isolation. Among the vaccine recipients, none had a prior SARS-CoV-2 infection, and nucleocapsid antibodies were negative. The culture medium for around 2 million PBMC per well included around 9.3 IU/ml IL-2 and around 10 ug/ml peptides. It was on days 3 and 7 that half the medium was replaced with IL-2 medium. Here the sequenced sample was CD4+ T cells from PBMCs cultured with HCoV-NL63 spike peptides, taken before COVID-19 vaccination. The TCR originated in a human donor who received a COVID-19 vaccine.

This CDR3 reads CASSPVRAPEAFF. CDR3 bases: TGTGCCAGCAGCCCCGTGAGGGCCCCTGAAGCTTTCTTT. The chain employs TRBV11-2 and TRBJ1-1; D unresolved. V shed 5 bases and J shed 6 bases, with 13 bases lying between them. CDR1 and CDR2 from the germline V gene are SGHAT and FQNNGV. The CDR3 has 13 amino acids.